This entry features one TCR beta chain sequence. Its antigen is undetermined. The sample belongs to a study of CD8 T cells in Susac syndrome. From blood CD8+ and CD4+ T cells, the TCR beta chain was sequenced. TEMRA cells underwent FACS enrichment and CD8+ and CD4+ T cells underwent negative isolation. RNA amounts of about 0.45 to 1 ug underwent reverse transcription with random hexamers. TCRdb called the immunoSEQ multiplex PCR reads again in MiXCR, with one record for every CDR3 protein. The sample has about 190,000 distinct CDR3 sequences, just under 95% seen once. Whole-study results and caveats: The total CD8+ repertoires contained 15 to 20 Susac-specific public clones, and the CD8+ TEMRA repertoires contained roughly 5.

Germline lookup yields CDR1 MGHDK and CDR2 SYGVNS. The CDR3 has 15 residues. J was trimmed by 3 bases and V by 7 bases; bases with no gene match: 12. This chain links TRBV25-1 with TRBJ2-7, with 7 bases lining up with TRBD1. Sequences were obtained from CD8+ T cells from PBMCs. This receptor was obtained from a human donor with Susac syndrome. The DNA of the CDR3 is TGTGCCAGCATGTCTGAGGGACAGTACTACTACGAGCAGTACTTC. Translating gives CASMSEGQYYYEQYF.